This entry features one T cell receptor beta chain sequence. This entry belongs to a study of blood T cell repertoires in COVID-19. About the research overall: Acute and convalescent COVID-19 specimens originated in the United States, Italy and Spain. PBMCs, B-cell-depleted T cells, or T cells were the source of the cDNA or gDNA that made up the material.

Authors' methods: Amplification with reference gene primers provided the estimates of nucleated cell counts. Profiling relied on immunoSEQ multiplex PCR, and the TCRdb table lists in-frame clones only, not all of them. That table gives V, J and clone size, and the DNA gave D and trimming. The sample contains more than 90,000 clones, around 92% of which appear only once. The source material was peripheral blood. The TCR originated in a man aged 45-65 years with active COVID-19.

CDR3 nucleotide sequence: TGTGCCAGCTCACTCCGGGACATCAATTCACCCCTCCACTTT. Residues: CASSLRDINSPLHF. The rearrangement links TRBV18 to TRBJ1-6, with D maybe TRBD1 (6 bases). This CDR3 contains 14 residues. Trimming cost V 4 bases and J 7 bases, with 11 bases left between them. Germline loops: CDR1 KGHSH, CDR2 LQKENI. Full variable domain (missing parts from reference TRBV18 and TRBJ1-6): NAGVMQNPRHLVRRRGQEARLRCSPMKGHSHVYWYRQLPEEGLKFMVYLQKENIIDESGMPKERFSAEFPKEGPSILRIQQVVRGDSAAYFCASSLRDINSPLHFGNGTRLTVT.